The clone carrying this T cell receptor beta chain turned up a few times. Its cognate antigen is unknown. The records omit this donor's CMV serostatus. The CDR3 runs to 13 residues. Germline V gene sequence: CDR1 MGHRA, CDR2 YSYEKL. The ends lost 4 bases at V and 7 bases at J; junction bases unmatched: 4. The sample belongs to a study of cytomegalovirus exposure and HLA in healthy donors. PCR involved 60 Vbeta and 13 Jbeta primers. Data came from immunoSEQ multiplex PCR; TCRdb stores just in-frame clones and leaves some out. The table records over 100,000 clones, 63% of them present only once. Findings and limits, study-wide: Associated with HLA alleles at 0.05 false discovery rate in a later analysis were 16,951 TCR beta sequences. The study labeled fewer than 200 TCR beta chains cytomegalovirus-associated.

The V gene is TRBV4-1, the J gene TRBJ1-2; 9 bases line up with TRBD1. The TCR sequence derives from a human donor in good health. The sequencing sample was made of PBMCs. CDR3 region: CASSPRQGVGYTF. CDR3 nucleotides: TGCGCCAGCAGCCCCAGACAGGGGGTTGGCTACACCTTC.